These T cell receptor beta chains were read from a single sample in a study of blood T cell repertoires in COVID-19. Sequenced by immunoSEQ multiplex PCR; TCRdb stores in-frame clones only, minus some. The sample gives over 90,000 clones, approximately 86% of which show up once; 13% is in the top ten. What was sequenced was peripheral blood. Receptors were obtained from a woman in her sixties or seventies in a cohort sampled during active or convalescent COVID-19. CDR3s leave out the opening cysteine and the closing phenylalanine or tryptophan. A clone size is listed for some rows: how often the clone was seen (once, few, many), or a class if it is expanded.

>TRBJ2-5|NA|TRBV5-1
ASRPTPGLAGETQY
>TRBJ1-4|once|TRBV5-1
ASSPAGTGVNEKLF
>TRBJ1-1|NA|TRBV7-2
ASSHRNRDTEAF
>TRBJ2-1|NA|TRBV7-9
ASSLAVLAGEQF
>TRBJ2-3|NA|TRBV9
ASSVRLAASTDTQY
>TRBJ1-4|NA|TRBV9
ASSRVGGNEKLF
>TRBJ2-3|once|TRBV9
ASSPQVEDTQY
>TRBJ1-6|NA|TRBV9
ASSPRADNSPLH
>TRBJ1-6|NA|TRBV10-3
AISGSGAGGSPLH
>TRBJ2-7|NA|TRBV29-1
SVDEASSAEQY
>TRBJ1-2|NA|TRBV7-9
ASRPQGGSNYGYT
>TRBJ2-3|NA|TRBV6-5
ASSPQGNTQY
>TRBJ1-6|NA|TRBV6-6
ASSYYQGASPLH
>TRBJ1-3|NA|TRBV10-2
ASSLRTFGNTIY
>TRBJ1-2|few|TRBV7-9
ASSLGAGGGYT
>TRBJ2-3|NA|TRBV27
ASSSLWTSGIMTQY
>TRBJ1-4|NA|TRBV4-1
ASSQDRHRVANEKLF
>TRBJ2-1|NA|TRBV6-5
ASSYNSGSRGNEQF
>TRBJ1-5|NA|TRBV7-8
ASSRRDRVTSNQPQH
>TRBJ2-7|NA|TRBV15
ATSRDGGLSYEQY
>TRBJ1-6|NA|TRBV9
ASSTADRANSPLH
>TRBJ1-5|NA|TRBV6-1
ASSEARQTGEPQH
>TRBJ2-2|few|TRBV5-1
ASSWGQLRPGELF
>TRBJ1-1|NA|TRBV13
ASSLGWGGTEAF
>TRBJ1-1|NA|TRBV2
ASAKGVNTEAF
>TRBJ1-5|NA|TRBV7-9
ASSSGGLNQPQH
>TRBJ2-7|NA|TRBV24-1
ATSDSSGTGGTTYEQY
>TRBJ2-1|once|TRBV28
ASSLLDSYNEQF
>TRBJ2-5|once|TRBV5-4
ASSSTGEETQY
>TRBJ1-1|NA|TRBV18
ATHSAQGTEAF
>TRBJ2-5|NA|TRBV18
ASSPGQSQETQY
>TRBJ1-4|NA|TRBV7-9
ASSRLLSATNEKLF
>TRBJ2-5|NA|TRBV19
ASSIGLETQY
>TRBJ1-2|NA|TRBV5-1
ASSLSGVSYGYT
>TRBJ2-7|NA|TRBV5-1
ASSRTSGFDEQY
>TRBJ2-1|NA|TRBV3-1/TRBV3-2
ASSQDSGGPYNEQF
>TRBJ2-1|NA|TRBV11-2
ASSLSGRVNEQF
>TRBJ2-2|NA|TRBV20-1
SASQDSFIGELF
>TRBJ2-5|NA|TRBV18
ASSRDRSTETQY
>TRBJ2-2|NA|TRBV7-8
ASSPLRTGELF
>TRBJ1-1|NA|TRBV3-1/TRBV3-2
ASSRLGGSEAF
>TRBJ2-7|NA|TRBV7-9
ASSLAGTRVSYEQY
>TRBJ2-7|NA|TRBV5-4
ASSLGGLAVSYEQY
>TRBJ2-1|NA|TRBV5-1
ASSRQGALNEQF
>TRBJ2-5|NA|TRBV2
ASRDLAGVETQY
>TRBJ2-3|once|TRBV19
ASSTPTGFTDTQY
>TRBJ2-1|NA|TRBV11-2
ASSLRGQRLAGGDNEQF
>TRBJ1-5|NA|TRBV19
ASSTGFQPQH
>TRBJ1-2|few|TRBV28
ASFQGSNYGYT
>TRBJ1-2|NA|TRBV19
ASSKASNTNYGYT
>TRBJ2-5|NA|TRBV5-4
ASRGSSWY
>TRBJ2-1|NA|TRBV9
ASSVATGQGAKYNEQF
>TRBJ1-5|NA|TRBV5-6
ASSFGQGSQPQH
>TRBJ2-5|NA|TRBV19
ASSIGDRGKETQY
>TRBJ2-5|NA|TRBV7-8
ASSFTGVGETQY